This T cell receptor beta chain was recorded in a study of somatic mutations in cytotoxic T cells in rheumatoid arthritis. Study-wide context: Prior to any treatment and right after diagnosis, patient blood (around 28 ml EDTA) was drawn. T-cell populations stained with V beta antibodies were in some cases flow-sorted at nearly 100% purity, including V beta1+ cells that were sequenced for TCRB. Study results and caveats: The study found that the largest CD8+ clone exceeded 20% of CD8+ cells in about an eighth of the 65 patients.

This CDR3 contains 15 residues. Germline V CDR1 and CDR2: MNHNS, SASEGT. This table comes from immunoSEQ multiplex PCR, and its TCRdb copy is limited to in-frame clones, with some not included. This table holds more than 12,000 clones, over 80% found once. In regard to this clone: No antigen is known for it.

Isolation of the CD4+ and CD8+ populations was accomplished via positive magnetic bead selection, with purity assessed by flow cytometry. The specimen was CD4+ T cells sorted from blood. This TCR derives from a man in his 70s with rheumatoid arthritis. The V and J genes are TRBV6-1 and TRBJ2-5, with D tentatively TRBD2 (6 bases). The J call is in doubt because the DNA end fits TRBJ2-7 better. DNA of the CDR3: TGTGCCAGCAGCAACTGGGGCGGGACGCCGGGCGAGCAGTACTTC. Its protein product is CASSNWGGTPGEQYF.